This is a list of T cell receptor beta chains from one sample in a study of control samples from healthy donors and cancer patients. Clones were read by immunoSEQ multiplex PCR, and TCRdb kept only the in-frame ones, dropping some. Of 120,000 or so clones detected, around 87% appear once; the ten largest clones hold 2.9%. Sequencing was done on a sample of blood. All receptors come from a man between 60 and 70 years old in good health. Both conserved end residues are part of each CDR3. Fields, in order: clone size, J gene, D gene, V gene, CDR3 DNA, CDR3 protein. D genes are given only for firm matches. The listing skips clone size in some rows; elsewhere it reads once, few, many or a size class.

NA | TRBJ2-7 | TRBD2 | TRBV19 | TGTGCCAGTACCCCGGGCAGCGGGGGCCAATACGAGCAGTACTTC | CASTPGSGGQYEQYF
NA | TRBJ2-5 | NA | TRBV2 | TGTGCCAGCAGGAGACAGGAGGCTGAGACCCAGTACTTC | CASRRQEAETQYF
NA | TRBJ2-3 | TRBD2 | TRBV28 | TGTGCCAGCAGTTTATTTACTAGCGGGGGGGAAAATACGCAGTATTTT | CASSLFTSGGENTQYF
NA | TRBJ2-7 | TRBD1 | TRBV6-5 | TGTGCCAGCAGACTCGACGGGACAGGATCCTACGAGCAGTACTTC | CASRLDGTGSYEQYF
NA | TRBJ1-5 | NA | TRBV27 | TGTGCCAGCAGCGGCGGCAATCAGCCCCAGCATTTT | CASSGGNQPQHF
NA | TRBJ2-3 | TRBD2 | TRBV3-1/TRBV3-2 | TGTGCCAGCAGCCAAAGTAGCGGGGGTACAGATACGCAGTATTTT | CASSQSSGGTDTQYF
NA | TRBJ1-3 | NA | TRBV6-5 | TGTGCCAGCGAGGCAGCACCTTTCTCTGGAAACACCATATATTTT | CASEAAPFSGNTIYF
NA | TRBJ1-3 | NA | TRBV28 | TGTGCCAGCAGTCCCGGAGGAACAGGGACTGGAAACACCATATATTTT | CASSPGGTGTGNTIYF
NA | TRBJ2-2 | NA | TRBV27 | TGTGCCAGCAAAAGGAGTTACGGGACAACCTGGAACACCGGGGAGCTGTTTTTT | CASKRSYGTTWNTGELFF
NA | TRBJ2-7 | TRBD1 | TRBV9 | TGTGCCAGCAGCGAAACGGGACAGACCTACGAGCAGTACTTC | CASSETGQTYEQYF
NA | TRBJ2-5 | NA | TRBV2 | TGTGCCAGCAGTGAATCCAGGTTACAAGAGACCCAGTACTTC | CASSESRLQETQYF
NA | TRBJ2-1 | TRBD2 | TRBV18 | TGTGCCAGCTCACCCGGGACTAGCGGGGTTGGAACCTACAATGAGCAGTTCTTC | CASSPGTSGVGTYNEQFF
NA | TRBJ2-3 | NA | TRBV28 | TGTGCCACCCTGAAACCTTTGCGCACAGATACGCAGTATTTT | CATLKPLRTDTQYF
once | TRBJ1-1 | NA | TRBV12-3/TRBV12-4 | TGTGCCAGCACCTCATGGGGGTCCACTGAAGCTTTCTTT | CASTSWGSTEAFF
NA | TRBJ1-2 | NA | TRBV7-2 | TGTGCCAGCAGCCGACTCAACTATGGCTACACCTTC | CASSRLNYGYTF
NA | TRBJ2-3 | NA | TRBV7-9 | TGTGCCAGCAGCTGGGGATCTTCTAGCACAGATACGCAGTATTTT | CASSWGSSSTDTQYF
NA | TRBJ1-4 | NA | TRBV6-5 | TGTGCCAGCAGTTACCACTCGGAACGCGAAAAACTGTTTTTT | CASSYHSEREKLFF
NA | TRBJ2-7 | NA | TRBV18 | TGTGCCAGCTCACCACCTGGGGGGATCTCCTACGAGCAGTACTTC | CASSPPGGISYEQYF
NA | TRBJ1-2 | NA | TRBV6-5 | TGTGCCAGCACCCCGGGACAACTCTATGGCTACACCTTC | CASTPGQLYGYTF
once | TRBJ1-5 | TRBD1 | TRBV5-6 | TGTGCCAGCAGTACAGGGGTGAATCAGCCCCAGCATTTT | CASSTGVNQPQHF
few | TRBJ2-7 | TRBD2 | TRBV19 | TGTGCCAGTAGTATAGCCGGGACTAGCGGGGGAGCGGGCGAGCAGTACTTC | CASSIAGTSGGAGEQYF
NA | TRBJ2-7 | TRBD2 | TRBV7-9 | TGTGCCAGCGATTGGGGGGGACACGAGCAGTACTTC | CASDWGGHEQYF
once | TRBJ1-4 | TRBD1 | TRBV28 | TGTGCCAGCAGCCGGGGACAGAGTAATGAAAAACTGTTTTTT | CASSRGQSNEKLFF
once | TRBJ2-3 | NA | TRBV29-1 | TGCAGCGTTGCCGGGACCTCAACCACAGATACGCAGTATTTT | CSVAGTSTTDTQYF
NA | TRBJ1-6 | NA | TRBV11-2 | TGTGCCAGCAGCTTCGGGACGAACCGAGCACCCCTCCACTTT | CASSFGTNRAPLHF
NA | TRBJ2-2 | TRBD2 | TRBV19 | TGTGCCAGTAGTATAGACCGACTAGCGGGGGCGAAGACCGGGGAGCTGTTTTTT | CASSIDRLAGAKTGELFF
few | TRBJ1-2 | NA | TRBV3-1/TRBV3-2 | TGTGCCAGCAGCCAAGAAGGAACTCTGGGTGGGAACTATGGCTACACCTTC | CASSQEGTLGGNYGYTF
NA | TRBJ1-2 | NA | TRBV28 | TGTGCCAGCAGTGGCAGGTTTTATGGCTACACCTTC | CASSGRFYGYTF
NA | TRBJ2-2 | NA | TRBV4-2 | TGTGCCAGCAGCCAAGACCTGCTGGGGGCCACCGGGGAGCTGTTTTTT | CASSQDLLGATGELFF
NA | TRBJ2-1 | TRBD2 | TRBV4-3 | TGCGCCAGCAGCCAAGATGGACTAGCGGGGTTGAGGAATGAGCAGTTCTTC | CASSQDGLAGLRNEQFF
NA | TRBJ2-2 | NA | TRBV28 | TGTGCCAGCAGTTTGGGGACCGGGTATAACACCGGGGAGCTGTTTTTT | CASSLGTGYNTGELFF
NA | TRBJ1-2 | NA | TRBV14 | TGTGCCAGCAGCCAAGTCGGGGATGGCTACACCTTC | CASSQVGDGYTF
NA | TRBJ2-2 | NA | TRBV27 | TGTGCCAGCAGTTCACCGACGGGCACCGGGGAGCTGTTTTTT | CASSSPTGTGELFF
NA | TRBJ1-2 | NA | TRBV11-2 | TGTGCCAGCAGCTTAAATGGAGCGAGTTATGGCTACACCTTC | CASSLNGASYGYTF
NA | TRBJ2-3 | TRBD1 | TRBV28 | TGTGCCAGCGATCAGGGGGTAGGGACAGATACGCAGTATTTT | CASDQGVGTDTQYF
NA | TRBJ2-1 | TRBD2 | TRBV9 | TGTGCCAGCAGCGTCTCCGGGACTAGCGGTTCCTACAATGAGCAGTTCTTC | CASSVSGTSGSYNEQFF
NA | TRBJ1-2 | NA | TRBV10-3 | TGTGCCATCAATGACGGAACCTATGGCTACACCTTC | CAINDGTYGYTF
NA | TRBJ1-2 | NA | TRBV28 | TGTGCCAGCAGTACGGGGACGATCGTTTATGGCTACACCTTC | CASSTGTIVYGYTF
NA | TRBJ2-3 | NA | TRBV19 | TGTGCCAGTAGTATAGGATCGGCTAGCACAGATACGCAGTATTTT | CASSIGSASTDTQYF
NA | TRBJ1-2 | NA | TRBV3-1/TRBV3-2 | TGTGCCAGCAGCCAAGGTGGCGGCGGTAACTATGGCTACACCTTC | CASSQGGGGNYGYTF
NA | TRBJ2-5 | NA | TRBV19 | TGTGCCAGTAGTATAGATCGCACGGGGGAGGCGACCCAGTACTTC | CASSIDRTGEATQYF
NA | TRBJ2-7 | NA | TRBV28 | TGTGCCAGCAGTGCGGCTAAGCAGTACTTC | CASSAAKQYF
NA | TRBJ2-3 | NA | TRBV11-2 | TGTGCCAGCAGCTTAGGCGGGACAGCCTCAGATACGCAGTATTTT | CASSLGGTASDTQYF
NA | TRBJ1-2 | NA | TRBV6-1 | TGTGCCAGCAGTGACACGTCCGGGAGACACTATGGCTACACCTTC | CASSDTSGRHYGYTF
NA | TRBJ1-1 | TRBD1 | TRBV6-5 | TGTGCCAGCACCTACGACAGGGGCACTGAAGCTTTCTTT | CASTYDRGTEAFF
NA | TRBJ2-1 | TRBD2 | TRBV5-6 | TGTGCCAGCAGCTTGGGACTAGCGGGGGGCAGAGGCAATGAGCAGTTCTTC | CASSLGLAGGRGNEQFF
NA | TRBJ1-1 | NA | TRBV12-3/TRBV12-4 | TGTGCCAGCAGCGGGGTACGAGTTACTGAAGCTTTCTTT | CASSGVRVTEAFF
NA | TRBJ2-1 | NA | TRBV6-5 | TGTGCCAGCAGGATCTCAGGTCTCAACAATGAGCAGTTCTTC | CASRISGLNNEQFF
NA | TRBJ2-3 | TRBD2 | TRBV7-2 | TGTGCCAGCAGCCTTCAGACTAGCGGGGGGGTTTTCACAGATACGCAGTATTTT | CASSLQTSGGVFTDTQYF
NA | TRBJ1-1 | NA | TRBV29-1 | TGCAGCGTTGAAGTTCAAGGGCCGGGACGGCTGGAAGCTTTCTTT | CSVEVQGPGRLEAFF
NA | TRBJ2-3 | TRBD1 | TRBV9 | TGTGCCAGCAGCGCCTTACAGGGGGATACGCAGTATTTT | CASSALQGDTQYF
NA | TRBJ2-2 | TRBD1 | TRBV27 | TGTGCCAGCAGTTTAAGGGGGACAGGGGCTGCCACCGGGGAGCTGTTTTTT | CASSLRGTGAATGELFF
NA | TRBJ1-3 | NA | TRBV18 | TGTGCCAGCTCACCAAGGATGCAGGACACCATATATTTT | CASSPRMQDTIYF
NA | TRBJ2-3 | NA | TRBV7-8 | TGTGCCAGCAGCCTACCCTTAGGCAGGTCCACAGATACGCAGTATTTT | CASSLPLGRSTDTQYF
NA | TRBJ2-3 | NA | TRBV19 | TGTGCCAGTAGTCTTACAGCCAGCACCCCCACAGATACGCAGTATTTT | CASSLTASTPTDTQYF
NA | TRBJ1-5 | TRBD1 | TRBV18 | TGTGCCAGCTCACCACAACAGGGGAGGGAGCAGCCCCAGCATTTT | CASSPQQGREQPQHF
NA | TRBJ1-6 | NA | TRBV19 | TGTGCCAGTAGTTCCCGTTTCGGGAATAATTCACCCCTCCACTTT | CASSSRFGNNSPLHF
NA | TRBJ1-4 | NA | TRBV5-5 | TGTGCCAGCAGCTCAGGGAGGGGGAATGAAAAACTGTTTTTT | CASSSGRGNEKLFF
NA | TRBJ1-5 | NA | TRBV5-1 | TGCGCCAGCAGCTTCGACACCAATCAGCCCCAGCATTTT | CASSFDTNQPQHF